Here is one T cell receptor (beta chain) with its context. Per the original methods: For nucleated cells, counts were estimated from reference gene primer amplification. Clones were sequenced by immunoSEQ multiplex PCR, and TCRdb holds only the in-frame ones, with some missing. The V and J calls and clone size were taken over from that table, and D and trimming were inferred from the DNA. Of 150,000 to 200,000 clones listed, over 75% are singletons. Germline trimming cut 4 bases from V and 11 bases from J; bases unmatched to any gene: 8. CDR3 length equals 12 residues. The germline V gene encodes CDR1 SGHDT and CDR2 YYEEEE. The record originates from a study of blood T cell repertoires in COVID-19. Study at large: Whether acute or convalescent, the COVID-19 samples came from the United States, Italy and Spain. The cDNA or gDNA used as material had been derived from T cells, B-cell-depleted T cells, or PBMCs.

The V call is TRBV5-6, the J call TRBJ1-1; TRBD1 agrees at 7 bases. This sequence was found in a woman aged 80 or over with acute or convalescent COVID-19. Sequenced: peripheral blood. CDR3 sequence reads: CASSVPTGLAFF. CDR3 DNA: TGTGCCAGCAGCGTACCGACAGGGTTGGCTTTCTTT.